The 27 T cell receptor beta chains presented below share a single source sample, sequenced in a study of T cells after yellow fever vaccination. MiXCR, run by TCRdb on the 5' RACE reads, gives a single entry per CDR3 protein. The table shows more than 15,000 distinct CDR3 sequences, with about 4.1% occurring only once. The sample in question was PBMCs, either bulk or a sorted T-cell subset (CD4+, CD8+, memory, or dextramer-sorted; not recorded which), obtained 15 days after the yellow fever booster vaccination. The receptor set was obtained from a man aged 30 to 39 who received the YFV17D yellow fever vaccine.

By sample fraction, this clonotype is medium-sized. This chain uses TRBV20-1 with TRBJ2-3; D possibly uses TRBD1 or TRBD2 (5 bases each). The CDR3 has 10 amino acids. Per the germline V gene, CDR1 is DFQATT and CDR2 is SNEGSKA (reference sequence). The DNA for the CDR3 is TGCAGCGCCGGGGCGGATACGCAGTATTTT. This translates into CSAGADTQYF.

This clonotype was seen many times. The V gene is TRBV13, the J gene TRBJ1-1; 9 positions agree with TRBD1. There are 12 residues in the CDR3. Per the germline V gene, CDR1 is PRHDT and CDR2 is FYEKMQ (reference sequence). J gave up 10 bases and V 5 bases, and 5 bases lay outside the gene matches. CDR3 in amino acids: CASSSNRGRAFF. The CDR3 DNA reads TGTGCCAGCAGCAGTAACAGGGGGCGAGCTTTCTTT. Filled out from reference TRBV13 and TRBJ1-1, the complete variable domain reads AAGVIQSPRHLIKEKRETATLKCYPIPRHDTVYWYQQGPGQDPQFLISFYEKMQSDKGSIPDRFSAQQFSDYHSELNMSSLELGDSALYFCASSSNRGRAFFGQGTRLTVV.

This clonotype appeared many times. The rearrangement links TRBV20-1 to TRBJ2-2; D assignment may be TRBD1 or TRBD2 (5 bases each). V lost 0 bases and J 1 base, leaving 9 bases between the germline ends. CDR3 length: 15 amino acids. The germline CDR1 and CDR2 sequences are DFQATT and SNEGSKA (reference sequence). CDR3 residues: CSARDGGVNTGELFF. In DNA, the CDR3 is TGCAGTGCTAGAGATGGGGGAGTGAACACCGGGGAGCTGTTTTTT.

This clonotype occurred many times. The CDR3 is CASTPGTSGRAEQFF. CDR3 bases: TGTGCCAGCACGCCGGGGACTAGCGGGAGGGCTGAGCAGTTCTTC. V usage is TRBV11-2 and J usage is TRBJ2-1, with 16 bases matching TRBD2. Germline V lookup: CDR1 SGHAT, CDR2 FQNNGV. The CDR3 length is 15 residues. J lost 9 bases, V lost 7 bases, and 6 bases had no gene match.

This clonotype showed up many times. CDR3 in DNA: TGTGCCAGCAGCCAGGGGTTTTTAGATGAGCAGTTCTTC. Translating it yields CASSQGFLDEQFF. V gene TRBV3-1 combines with J gene TRBJ2-1, with no clear D. Germline V gene data show CDR1 as LGHDT and CDR2 as YNNKEL (reference sequence). V was clipped by 3 bases and J by 8 bases, with 11 bases between them. The length of the CDR3 is 13 residues.

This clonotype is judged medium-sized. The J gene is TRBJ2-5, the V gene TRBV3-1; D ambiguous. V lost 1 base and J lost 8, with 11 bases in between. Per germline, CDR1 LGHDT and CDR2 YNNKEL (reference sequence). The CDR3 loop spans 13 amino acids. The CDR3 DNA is TGTGCCAGCAGCCAAGGATCGATTGGAACCCAGTACTTC. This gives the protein CASSQGSIGTQYF.

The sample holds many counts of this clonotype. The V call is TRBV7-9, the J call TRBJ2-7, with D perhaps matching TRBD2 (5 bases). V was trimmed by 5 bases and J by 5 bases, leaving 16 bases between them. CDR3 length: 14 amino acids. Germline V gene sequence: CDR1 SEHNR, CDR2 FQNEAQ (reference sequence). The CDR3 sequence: CASSLPEVPDEQYF. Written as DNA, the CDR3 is TGTGCCAGCAGCCTCCCGGAGGTTCCCGACGAGCAGTACTTC.

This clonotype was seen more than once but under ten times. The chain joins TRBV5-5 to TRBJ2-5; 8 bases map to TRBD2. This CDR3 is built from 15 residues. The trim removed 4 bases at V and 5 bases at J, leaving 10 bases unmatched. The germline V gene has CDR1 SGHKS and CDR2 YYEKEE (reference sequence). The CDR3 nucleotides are TGTGCCAGCAGCCCTGGGCTTAGCGGGGACGAGACCCAGTACTTC. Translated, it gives CASSPGLSGDETQYF.

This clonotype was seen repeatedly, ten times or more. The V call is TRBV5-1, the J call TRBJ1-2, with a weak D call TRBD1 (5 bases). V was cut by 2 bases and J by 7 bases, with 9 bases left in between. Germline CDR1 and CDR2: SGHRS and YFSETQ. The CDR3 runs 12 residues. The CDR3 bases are TGCGCCAGCAGCTTTGGGGGAGGTGGCTACACCTTC. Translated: CASSFGGGGYTF.

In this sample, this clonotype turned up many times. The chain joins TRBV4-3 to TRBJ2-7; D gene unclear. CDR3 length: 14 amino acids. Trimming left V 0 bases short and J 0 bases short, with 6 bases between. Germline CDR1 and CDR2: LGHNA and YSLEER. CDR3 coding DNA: TGCGCCAGCAGCCAAGATCAGAGCTCCTACGAGCAGTACTTC. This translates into CASSQDQSSYEQYF.

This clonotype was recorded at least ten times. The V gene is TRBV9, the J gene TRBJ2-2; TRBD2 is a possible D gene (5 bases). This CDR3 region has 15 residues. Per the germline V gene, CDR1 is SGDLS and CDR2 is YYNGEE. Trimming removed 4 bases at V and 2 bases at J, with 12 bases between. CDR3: CASSSRTVNTGELFF. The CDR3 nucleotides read TGTGCCAGCAGCTCCCGGACTGTCAACACCGGGGAGCTGTTTTTT.

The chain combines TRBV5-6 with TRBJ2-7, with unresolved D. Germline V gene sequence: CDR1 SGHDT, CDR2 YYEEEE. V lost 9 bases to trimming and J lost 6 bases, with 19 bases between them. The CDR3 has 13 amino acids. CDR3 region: CAMGLRLLCEQYF. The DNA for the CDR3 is TGTGCCATGGGCCTCAGGCTCCTCTGCGAGCAGTACTTC.

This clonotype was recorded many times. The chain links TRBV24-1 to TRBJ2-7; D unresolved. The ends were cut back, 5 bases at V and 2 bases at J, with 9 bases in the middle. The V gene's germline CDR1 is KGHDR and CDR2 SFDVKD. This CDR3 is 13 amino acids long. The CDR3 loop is CATSAPGAYEQYF. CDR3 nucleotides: TGTGCCACCAGTGCCCCAGGAGCCTACGAGCAGTACTTC.

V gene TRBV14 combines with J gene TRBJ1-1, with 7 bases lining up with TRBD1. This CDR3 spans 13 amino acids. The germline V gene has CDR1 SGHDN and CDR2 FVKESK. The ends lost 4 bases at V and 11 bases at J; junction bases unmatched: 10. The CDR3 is CASSPIGQVKAFF. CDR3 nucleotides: TGTGCCAGCAGCCCCATTGGACAGGTTAAGGCTTTCTTT.

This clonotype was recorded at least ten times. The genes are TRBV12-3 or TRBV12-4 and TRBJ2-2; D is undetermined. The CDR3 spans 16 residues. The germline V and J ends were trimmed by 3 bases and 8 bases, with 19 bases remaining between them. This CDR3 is CASSFSIVGFLGELFF. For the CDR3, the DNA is TGTGCCAGCAGTTTCTCGATAGTCGGGTTCTTGGGGGAGCTGTTTTTT.

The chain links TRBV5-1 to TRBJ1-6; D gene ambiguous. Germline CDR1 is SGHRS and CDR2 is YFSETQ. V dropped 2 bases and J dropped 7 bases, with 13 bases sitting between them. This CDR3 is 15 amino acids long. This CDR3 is CASSFTDALNSPLHF. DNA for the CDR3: TGCGCCAGCAGCTTTACAGACGCATTAAATTCACCCCTCCACTTT.

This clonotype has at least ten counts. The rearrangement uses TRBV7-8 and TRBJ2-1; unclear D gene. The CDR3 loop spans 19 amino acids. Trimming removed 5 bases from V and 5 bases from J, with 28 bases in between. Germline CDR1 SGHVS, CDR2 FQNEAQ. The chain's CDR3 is CASSLRREPSLTPHNEQFF. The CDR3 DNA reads TGTGCCAGCAGCCTCCGGCGAGAGCCTTCCCTCACCCCACACAATGAGCAGTTCTTC.

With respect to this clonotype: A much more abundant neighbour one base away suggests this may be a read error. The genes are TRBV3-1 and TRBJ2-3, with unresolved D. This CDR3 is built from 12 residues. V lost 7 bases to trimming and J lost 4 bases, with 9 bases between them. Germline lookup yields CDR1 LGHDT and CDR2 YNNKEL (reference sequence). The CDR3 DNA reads TGTGCCAGCACTTACAGCGCAGATACGCAGTATTTT. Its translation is CASTYSADTQYF.

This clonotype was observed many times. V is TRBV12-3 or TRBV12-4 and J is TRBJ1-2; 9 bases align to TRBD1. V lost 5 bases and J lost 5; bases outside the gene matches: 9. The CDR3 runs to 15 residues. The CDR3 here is CASSPQDRGRYGYTF. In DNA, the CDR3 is TGTGCCAGCAGTCCCCAGGACAGGGGCCGGTATGGCTACACCTTC.

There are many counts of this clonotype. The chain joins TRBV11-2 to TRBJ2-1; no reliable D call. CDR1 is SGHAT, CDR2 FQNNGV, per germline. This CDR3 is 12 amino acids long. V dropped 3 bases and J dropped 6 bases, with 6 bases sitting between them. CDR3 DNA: TGTGCCAGCAGCTTTGCGACCAATGAGCAGTTCTTC. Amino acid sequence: CASSFATNEQFF.

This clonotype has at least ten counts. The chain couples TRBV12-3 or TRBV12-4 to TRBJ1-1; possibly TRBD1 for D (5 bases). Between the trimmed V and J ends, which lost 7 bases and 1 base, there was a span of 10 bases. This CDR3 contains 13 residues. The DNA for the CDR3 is TGTGCCAGCATTGGGACCGCGAACACTGAAGCTTTCTTT. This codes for CASIGTANTEAFF.

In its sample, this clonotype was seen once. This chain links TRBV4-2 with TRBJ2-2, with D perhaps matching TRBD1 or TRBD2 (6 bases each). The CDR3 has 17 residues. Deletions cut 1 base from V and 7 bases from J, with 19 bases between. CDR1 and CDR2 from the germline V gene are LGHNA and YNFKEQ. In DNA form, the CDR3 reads TGTGCCAGCAGCCAAGGACAGGCCGCGGAGGGAAGCGGGGAGCTGTTTTTT. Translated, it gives CASSQGQAAEGSGELFF.

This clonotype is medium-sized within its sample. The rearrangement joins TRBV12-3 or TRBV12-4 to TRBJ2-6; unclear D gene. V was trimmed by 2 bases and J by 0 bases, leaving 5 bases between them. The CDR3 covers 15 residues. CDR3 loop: CASSLQASGANVLTF. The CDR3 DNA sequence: TGTGCCAGCAGTTTACAGGCCTCTGGGGCCAACGTCCTGACTTTC.

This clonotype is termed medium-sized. CDR3 in amino acids: CASSLFGSGEGSYNEQFF. The CDR3 DNA sequence: TGTGCCAGCAGCTTATTTGGGTCAGGGGAAGGGTCCTACAATGAGCAGTTCTTC. V gene TRBV7-8 combines with J gene TRBJ2-1; maybe TRBD1 (6 bases). With 2 bases removed from V and 1 base from J, the gap between germline ends came to 18 bases. CDR1 and CDR2 from the germline V gene are SGHVS and FQNEAQ. The CDR3 loop spans 18 amino acids.

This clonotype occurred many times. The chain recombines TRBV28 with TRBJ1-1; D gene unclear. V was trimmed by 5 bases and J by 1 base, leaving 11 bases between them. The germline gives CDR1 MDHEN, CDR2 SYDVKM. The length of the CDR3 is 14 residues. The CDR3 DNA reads TGTGCCAGCAGTCCTCGGATGGGGAACACTGAAGCTTTCTTT. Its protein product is CASSPRMGNTEAFF. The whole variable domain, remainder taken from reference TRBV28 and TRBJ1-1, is DVKVTQSSRYLVKRTGEKVFLECVQDMDHENMFWYRQDPGLGLRLIYFSYDVKMKEKGDIPEGYSVSREKKERFSLILESASTNQTSMYLCASSPRMGNTEAFFGQGTRLTVV.

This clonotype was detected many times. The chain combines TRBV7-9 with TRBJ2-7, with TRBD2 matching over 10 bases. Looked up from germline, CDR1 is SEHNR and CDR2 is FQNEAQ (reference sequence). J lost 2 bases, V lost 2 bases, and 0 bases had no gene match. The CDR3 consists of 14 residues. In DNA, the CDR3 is TGTGCCAGCAGCTTAAGCGGGAGGGCCTACGAGCAGTACTTC. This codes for CASSLSGRAYEQYF.

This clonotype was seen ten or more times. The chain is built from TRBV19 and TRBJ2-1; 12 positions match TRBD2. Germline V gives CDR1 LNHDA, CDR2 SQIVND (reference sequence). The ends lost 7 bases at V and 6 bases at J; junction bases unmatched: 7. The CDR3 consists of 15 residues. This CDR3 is CASTPELAGGNEQFF. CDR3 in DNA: TGTGCCAGTACTCCGGAACTAGCGGGGGGCAATGAGCAGTTCTTC.